The present TCR beta chain was sequenced within a study of blood T cell repertoires in COVID-19. Study information: The United States, Italy and Spain were the sources of the acute and convalescent COVID-19 samples. PBMCs, B-cell-depleted T cells, or T cells provided the cDNA or gDNA that made up the material.

Points on this clone: Other DNA variants within this sample encode the same CDR3.

CDR3 length: 15 amino acids. Germline V gives CDR1 SNHLY, CDR2 FYNNEI. J was trimmed by 2 bases and V by 3 bases; bases with no gene match: 2. In the study's own analysis: By means of reference gene primer amplification, nucleated cell counts were estimated. Using immunoSEQ multiplex PCR, the repertoire was profiled, and TCRdb retains in-frame clones only, with some absent. V, J and clone size are those of that table, while D and trimming were read from the DNA. Of roughly 270,000 clones listed, over 75% are singletons. This receptor was obtained from a man between 18 and 35 years old with active or convalescent COVID-19. The specimen sequenced was peripheral blood. This chain uses TRBV2 with TRBJ1-5; the match to TRBD1 covers 9 bases. CDR3 DNA: TGTGCCAGCAGTGATAGGACAGGGGGCAATCAGCCCCAGCATTTT. This encodes CASSDRTGGNQPQHF.